The clone carrying this T cell receptor (beta chain) was seen only a few times. The antigen is not known. These data originate in a study of T cell repertoires in cytomegalovirus infection. Turning to the study itself: An indication of both CMV infection and matching HLA type came from public TCR beta signatures. General observations from the study: Public TCR beta family frequency separated CMV-and-HLA carriers, including in an independent cohort. CMV-specific HLA-C-restricted TCR beta clonotypes dominated the ex vivo response.

MiXCR, run by TCRdb on the reads, gives a single entry per CDR3 protein. Among approximately 500,000 distinct CDR3 sequences listed, approximately 16% were seen once. The CDR3 length is 18 residues. In germline, CDR1 is LGHNA, CDR2 YNFKEQ. V gave up 0 bases and J gave up 1 base; unmatched junction bases: 11. This chain links TRBV4-2 with TRBJ2-5; TRBD2 matches at 7 bases. This receptor was taken from a human donor in good health (CMV status not recorded). Some clones in this sample may be carry-over from other donors' samples. The sample was CD8+ T cells from PBMCs. CDR3 DNA sequence: TGTGCCAGCAGCCAAGATGAGCGAGGGGAGGGGCGCCAAGAGACCCAGTACTTC. Protein: CASSQDERGEGRQETQYF.